This T cell receptor (beta chain) emerged from a study of OX40 agonist ivuxolimab in advanced cancers. Findings and caveats of the study: Both CD4+ and CD8+ T cell populations in blood had undergone clonal expansion by week 6 at 0.1 to 3.0 mg/kg. Partial responders at 0.1-3.0 mg/kg had among the lowest clonal expansion.

Anyone with autoimmune disease history or systemic immunosuppression was excluded. On this clone: The target antigen is unknown.

Assay: immunoSEQ multiplex PCR; the TCRdb copy retains only in-frame clones and omits some. The top ten hold roughly 2.6% of the sample, which has about 93,000 clones, 90% to 95% seen once. This specimen was CD4+ or CD8+ T cells sorted from blood, taken in a trial of the OX40 agonist ivuxolimab. The receptor's source is an adult with an advanced solid tumor such as melanoma, head and neck, liver or kidney cancer.

The CDR3 loop is CASSKTDKTGSSYNEQFF. CDR3 DNA: TGTGCCAGCTCGAAAACGGATAAAACAGGGAGCTCCTACAATGAGCAGTTCTTC. The chain joins TRBV18 to TRBJ2-1; a possible D gene is TRBD1 (6 bases). The CDR3 sequence is 18 residues long. V was pared by 6 bases and J by 0 bases, with 21 bases between. Germline CDR1 is KGHSH and CDR2 is LQKENI.